The text below deals with one T cell receptor (beta chain). The clone's antigen remains unknown. No base qualities exist here, and no much larger clone lies one base off it. The record originates from a study of blood T cell repertoires in COVID-19 (dated by TCRdb to between 2020 and 2021). For context, the study as a whole: The collaborator samples originated in the United States, Italy and Spain and spanned the acute and convalescent phases of COVID-19. Where HLA class I and class II types were available, the types were taken from metadata supplied by the sample provider, not from assay-based typing. The sample metadata nearly always contained a de-identified subject ID, COVID-19 status, age in years and sex. Subjects who had been exposed to COVID-19, were actively infected with it, or had recovered from it provided the deeply sampled blood TCRbeta repertoires that made up the dataset. Samples were obtained from the ongoing ImmuneRACE study (first 160 participants) and from about 1,300 subjects provided by 6 global collaborators. The repertoires were released in a freely available public database meant as a resource for research on the immune response to SARS-CoV-2. The prospective study material was composed of cDNA or gDNA derived from T cells, B-cell-depleted T cells, or PBMCs.

What the research found in general, with its limitations: The amount of clinical and demographic metadata varied by source and participant and was provided uncurated.

V drops 7 bases and J drops 1 base, leaving 14 bases in between. The germline V gene sets CDR1 to SGHRS and CDR2 to YFSETQ. Including cysteine and phenylalanine, the CDR3 has 14 amino acids. Just the 42-base CDR3 DNA is kept, in frame starting at base 1. The collaborating institutions used their own protocols to collect whole blood in K2EDTA tubes. For TCRbeta analysis, collaborators shipped samples in one of three forms: frozen whole blood, isolated PBMCs, or DNA extracted from either of those sample types. TCRbeta CDR3 regions were amplified from genomic DNA using the immunoSEQ Assay, a bias-controlled multiplex PCR. Per the source publication's procedure: The number of nucleated cells in each sample was estimated from the amplification of reference gene primers within the assay. To quantify the absolute abundance of each unique TCRbeta CDR3 rearrangement, sequence reads were collapsed and filtered. For each sample, productive Simpson clonality was calculated as the square root of Simpson's diversity index over productive rearrangements. TCRdb mirrors the immuneACCESS table, restricted to in-frame sequences. Some clones are absent from its copies; in checked studies, under half trace to an unresolved V gene, and the reason for the others is unknown. The V and J calls and clone size are taken from that table; D and trimming were inferred from the DNA. The sample table contains 200,000 to 300,000 clones; only one count was recorded for approximately 84% of them. The top ten clonotypes cover 4% of the sample.

Material for sequencing was peripheral blood. The sequence derives from a man aged 50-59 years with acute or convalescent COVID-19. The chain links TRBV5-1 with TRBJ1-1, and TRBD1 may be the D gene, going by 5 matching bases. At the DNA level, the sequence is TGCGCCAGCGGAAACCTACAGGAGAACACTGAAGCTTTCTTT. This encodes CASGNLQENTEAFF.